This T cell receptor (beta chain) was sequenced in a study of tumor-infiltrating lymphocytes in oesophageal squamous cell carcinoma. TCRdb used MiXCR to reprocess the PCR reads, holding one entry per CDR3 protein. The sample has about 10,000 distinct CDR3 sequences, roughly 60% seen once. Material for sequencing was esophageal tumor tissue. This receptor was taken from a female donor with esophageal squamous cell carcinoma.

CDR3 loop: CASSLGGEETQYF. The CDR3, as DNA: TGTGCCAGCAGTTTAGGGGGAGAAGAGACCCAGTACTTC. This rearrangement joins TRBV12-3 or TRBV12-4 to TRBJ2-5; D may be TRBD2 (5 bases). The CDR3 has 13 residues. Deletions cut 1 base from V and 3 bases from J, with 6 bases between.